Sequencing of this T cell receptor beta chain was carried out in a study of CD4 T cells in relation to SARS-CoV-2 and coronaviruses. Study-wide results and limits: SARS-CoV-2-driven expansion was significantly weaker in crossreactive than monoreactive clones.

Comments on this clone: No antigen is known for it.

Naive and memory CD4+ T cell DNA was deep-sequenced without culture. Repertoires were generated with immunoSEQ multiplex PCR, while TCRdb's copy carries only in-frame clones and drops some. The top ten hold 1.4% of the sample, which has about 59,000 clones, 86% seen once. Before the COVID-19 pandemic, during about 2010-2019, CD4+ T cells were taken from unexposed donors. CD4 enrichment then naive enrichment separated naive from memory CD4+ cells. Source material: memory CD4+ T cells from PBMCs. The receptor's source is a human donor in good health.

The CDR3 is CASSFDRGPGANVLTF. CDR3 coding DNA: TGCGCCAGCAGCTTTGACAGGGGGCCAGGGGCCAACGTCCTGACTTTC. This chain connects TRBV5-1 to TRBJ2-6; 10 positions match TRBD1. The CDR3 extends over 16 amino acids. CDR1 and CDR2 from the germline V gene are SGHRS and YFSETQ. V lost 2 bases to trimming and J lost 4 bases; unmatched junction nucleotides: 3.